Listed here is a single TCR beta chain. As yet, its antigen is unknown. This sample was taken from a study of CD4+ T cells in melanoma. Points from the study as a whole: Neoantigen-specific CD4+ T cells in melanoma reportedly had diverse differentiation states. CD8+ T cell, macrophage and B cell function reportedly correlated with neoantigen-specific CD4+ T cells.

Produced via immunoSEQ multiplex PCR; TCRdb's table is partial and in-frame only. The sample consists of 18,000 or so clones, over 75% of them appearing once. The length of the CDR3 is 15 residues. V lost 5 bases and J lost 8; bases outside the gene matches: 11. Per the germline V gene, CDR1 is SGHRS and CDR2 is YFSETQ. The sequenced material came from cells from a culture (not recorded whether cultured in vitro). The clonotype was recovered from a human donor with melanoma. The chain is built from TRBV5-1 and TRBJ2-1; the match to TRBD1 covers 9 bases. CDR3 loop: CASRLLQGADDEQFF. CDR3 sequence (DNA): TGCGCCAGCAGACTTCTACAGGGGGCGGACGATGAGCAGTTCTTC. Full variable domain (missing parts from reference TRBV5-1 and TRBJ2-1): KAGVTQTPRYLIKTRGQQVTLSCSPISGHRSVSWYQQTPGQGLQFLFEYFSETQRNKGNFPGRFSGRQFSNSRSEMNVSTLELGDSALYLCASRLLQGADDEQFFGPGTRLTVL.